This T cell receptor beta chain stems from a study of tumor-infiltrating lymphocytes in primary liver carcinoma. Whole-study context: Patients diagnosed with primary liver carcinoma received treatment through surgical resection.

CDR3 length: 15 amino acids. Germline CDR1 and CDR2: SGHAT and FQNNGV. Germline DNA was extracted alongside blood RNA, which was obtained from unsorted whole blood. Points on this clonotype: Its antigen is still unknown. Relative to the germline gene, one junction end is altered; a read error may explain this.

Study-level findings and limits: Tumor specimens were characterized by a significantly higher top-250-clone fraction than blood (p = 0.039). Unsorted bulk sampling ruled out any CD4+ versus CD8+ repertoire comparison.

Starting material of 500 ng total RNA yielded TCR beta cDNA via a constant-region primer. Library construction for TCR beta comprised three nested multiplex PCR rounds performed with slightly modified ARM-PCR. A C-beta reverse primer was combined with TRBV1-TRBV30 forward primers in the first two PCR rounds, and each round had approximately 9 cycles. TCRdb fed the multiplex PCR reads into MiXCR, producing one record per CDR3 protein. The data contain 300,000 to 350,000 distinct CDR3 sequences, 65% of them seen just once; the ten biggest clones take up roughly 6%. The chain has TRBV11-2 and TRBJ2-1, with TRBD2 matching over 7 bases. The specimen sequenced was peripheral blood. The clonotype was recovered from a middle-aged man with primary liver carcinoma and hepatitis B virus infection. The CDR3 spells CASSSSRGSVNGQFF. CDR3 DNA sequence: TGCGCCAGCAGCTCCTCTCGCGGGAGCGTTAATGGGCAATTCTTC.